This TCR beta chain was sequenced for a study of Ad26.COV2.S vaccination and SARS-CoV-2 variants. About the research overall: This donor came from the COV1001 trial of Ad26.COV2.S.

Treatment defined: around 19 received Ad26.COV2.S at low or high dose, single or two shots; roughly 5 received placebo; per-sample allocation not given. After the first vaccine or placebo injection, samples were drawn on day 63. TCRdb keeps only in-frame clones here, not all; method: immunoSEQ multiplex PCR. Among about 350,000 clones listed, more than 85% were seen once. Germline V gene sequence: CDR1 MGHDK, CDR2 SYGVNS. The CDR3 contains 13 residues. The ends were cut back, 7 bases at V and 6 bases at J, with 16 bases in the middle. This specimen was peripheral blood, taken in a trial of Ad26.COV2.S vaccine versus placebo. The gene calls are TRBV25-1 and TRBJ2-7; the D gene is possibly TRBD1 (5 bases). The clonotype originates from a person aged 18-65 years who received the Ad26.COV2.S COVID-19 vaccine or a placebo. In nucleotides, the CDR3 is TGTGCCAGCAAGGAAGCAGGGCCGTCCGAGCAGTACTTC. It codes for CASKEAGPSEQYF.